Sequencing of this T cell receptor beta chain was carried out in a study of T cell changes during pregnancy in multiple sclerosis. This table comes from immunoSEQ multiplex PCR, and its TCRdb copy is limited to in-frame clones, with some not included. The sample shows 65,000 to 80,000 clones, approximately 93% of them seen only once. Germline V gene data show CDR1 as KGHSH and CDR2 as LQKENI. This CDR3 has 16 amino acids. V was cut by 3 bases and J by 7 bases, with 19 bases left in between. The sequenced sample was peripheral blood, obtained in the second trimester of pregnancy. The chain joins TRBV18 to TRBJ2-1; possible D gene TRBD2, 6 bases. The TCR was taken from a female donor with multiple sclerosis, enrolled in a pregnancy study. The CDR3, as DNA: TGTGCCAGCTCACCGCTAGCGAGGCGGACATATAATGAGCAGTTCTTC. Its translation is CASSPLARRTYNEQFF.